These 7 T cell receptor beta chains were sequenced from one sample in a study of T cells in Graves' hyperthyroidism and ophthalmopathy. Using RNA transcripts as the source, TCR beta CDR3 regions were amplified. An initial round of RT-PCR targeting the TCR CDR3 relied on the HTBI primer set. One entry per CDR3 protein, called by TCRdb with MiXCR from the multiplex PCR reads. The sample lists 550,000 to 800,000 distinct CDR3 sequences, roughly a sixth occurring once. The sample taken for sequencing was blood. The receptors here all came from a man aged 45-60 years with Graves' hyperthyroidism.

This clonotype was seen more than once but under ten times. The chain employs TRBV15 and TRBJ2-1; D might be TRBD2 (5 bases). Germline V lookup: CDR1 LNHNV, CDR2 YYDKDF (reference sequence). This CDR3 comprises 17 residues. V lost 0 bases, J lost 4 bases, and 16 bases lay in between. The CDR3 protein is CATSRDSGQPAYNEQFF. The CDR3 DNA reads as TGTGCCACCAGCAGAGACAGCGGCCAACCCGCTTACAATGAGCAGTTCTTC.

This clonotype was recorded at least ten times. The rearrangement links TRBV20-1 to TRBJ2-5; D may be TRBD2 (6 bases). This CDR3 contains 15 residues. The germline V gene has CDR1 DFQATT and CDR2 SNEGSKA (reference sequence). Trimming removed 0 bases from V and 5 bases from J, with 16 bases in between. The CDR3 here is CSARDDMRAGETQYF. CDR3 nucleotides: TGCAGTGCTAGAGATGATATGCGGGCGGGGGAGACCCAGTACTTC.

V and J are TRBV24-1 and TRBJ1-2; D call uncertain. Germline V CDR1 and CDR2: KGHDR, SFDVKD. With 3 bases removed from V and 6 bases from J, the gap between germline ends came to 10 bases. The CDR3 is 13 amino acids. This CDR3 reads CATSDRQDNGYTF. CDR3 coding DNA: TGTGCCACCAGTGATCGTCAGGATAATGGCTACACCTTC.

The chain carries TRBV5-6 and TRBJ2-5; 12 bases line up with TRBD1. Trimming removed 4 bases from V and 3 bases from J; junction bases left unmatched: 7. CDR3 size: 16 residues. Germline V CDR1 and CDR2: SGHDT, YYEEEE. The CDR3 here is CASSELGTGGEETQYF. The DNA for the CDR3 is TGTGCCAGCAGCGAACTAGGGACAGGGGGCGAAGAGACCCAGTACTTC.

In this sample, this clonotype turned up a few times. The chain uses TRBV6-1 and TRBJ2-1; 10 nucleotides align to TRBD1. From germline, CDR1 is MNHNS and CDR2 SASEGT. This CDR3 contains 16 residues. V gave up 7 bases and J gave up 4 bases; unmatched junction bases: 10. The CDR3 DNA is TGTGCCAGCACAAACCCAAGGACAGGGGGTTACAATGAGCAGTTCTTC. Its protein product is CASTNPRTGGYNEQFF.

Ten or more counts support this clonotype. The V call is TRBV3-1, the J call TRBJ2-1; tentatively, D is TRBD1 or TRBD2 (5 bases each). Germline V gene sequence: CDR1 LGHDT, CDR2 YNNKEL (reference sequence). The CDR3 is made up of 15 amino acids. The V end was cut by 1 base, the J end by 8 bases, with 15 bases between. The chain's CDR3 is CASSQVGEKSYEQFF. The CDR3, as DNA: TGTGCCAGCAGCCAAGTGGGGGAGAAAAGCTATGAGCAGTTCTTC.

This clonotype was counted a few times. The V gene is TRBV29-1, the J gene TRBJ2-7, with D unresolved. The CDR3 totals 12 residues. The V gene lost 4 bases and the J gene lost 3 bases, with 10 bases spanning the gap. CDR1 is SQVTM, CDR2 ANQGSEA, per germline. CDR3 nucleotide sequence: TGCAGCGTTGCCGGATCCGACTACGAGCAGTACTTC. It encodes CSVAGSDYEQYF.